The clone carrying this T cell receptor (beta chain) turned up a few times. Its cognate antigen is unknown. TCRdb redid the calling of the RT-PCR reads with MiXCR, one entry per CDR3 protein. The sample lists about 150,000 distinct CDR3 sequences, around a tenth occurring once. The source of the sample is a study of response to subunit inactivated influenza vaccine. Whole-study results and caveats: T cells newly recruited by each seasonal influenza vaccination are few, the authors suggested.

Deletions cut 0 bases from V and 2 bases from J, with 8 bases between. The CDR3 consists of 15 residues. Germline V gives CDR1 LNHNV, CDR2 YYDKDF (reference sequence). The sequences come from CD8+ T cells sorted from PBMCs, collected less than 30 months after vaccination. The chain couples TRBV15 to TRBJ1-5; D is unclear. The clonotype comes from a man between 45 and 75 years old who received an inactivated influenza vaccine. The CDR3 nucleotides are TGTGCCACCAGCAGAGAAATCTGGGGCAATCAGCCCCAGCATTTT. Translated: CATSREIWGNQPQHF.